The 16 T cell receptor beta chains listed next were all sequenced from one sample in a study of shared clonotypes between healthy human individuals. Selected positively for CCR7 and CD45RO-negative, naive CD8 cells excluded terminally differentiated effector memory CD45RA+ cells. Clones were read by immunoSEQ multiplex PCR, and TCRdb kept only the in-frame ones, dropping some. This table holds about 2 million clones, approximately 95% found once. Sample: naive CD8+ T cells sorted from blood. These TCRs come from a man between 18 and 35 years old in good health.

The DNA for the CDR3 is TGCAGCGCCAGGACAGGTCTAACGGGTGGCTACACCTTC. Residues: CSARTGLTGGYTF. This chain uses TRBV29-1 with TRBJ1-2; 7 nucleotides agree with TRBD1. From germline, CDR1 is SQVTM and CDR2 ANQGSEA. Germline trimming cut 7 bases from V and 7 bases from J; bases unmatched to any gene: 12. The CDR3 is 13 amino acids.

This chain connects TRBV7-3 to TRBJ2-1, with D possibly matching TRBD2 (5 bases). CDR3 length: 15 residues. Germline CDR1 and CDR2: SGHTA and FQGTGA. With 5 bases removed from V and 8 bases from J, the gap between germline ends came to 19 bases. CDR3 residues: CASSTGLGLMDEQFF. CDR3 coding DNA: TGTGCCAGCAGCACCGGACTGGGCCTCATGGATGAGCAGTTCTTC.

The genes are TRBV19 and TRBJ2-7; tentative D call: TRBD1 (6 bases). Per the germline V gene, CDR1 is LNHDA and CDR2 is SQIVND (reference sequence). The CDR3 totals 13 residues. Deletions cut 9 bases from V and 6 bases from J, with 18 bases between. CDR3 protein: CASAGTKALEQYF. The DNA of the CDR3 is TGTGCCAGCGCCGGGACAAAGGCTCTCGAGCAGTACTTC.

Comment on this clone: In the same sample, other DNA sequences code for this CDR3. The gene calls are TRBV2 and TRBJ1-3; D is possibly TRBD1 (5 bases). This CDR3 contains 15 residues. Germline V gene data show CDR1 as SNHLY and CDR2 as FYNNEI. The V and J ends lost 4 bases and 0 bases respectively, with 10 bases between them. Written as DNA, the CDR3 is TGTGCCAGCAGTGGGGGCAGGAGCTCTGGAAACACCATATATTTT. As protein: CASSGGRSSGNTIYF.

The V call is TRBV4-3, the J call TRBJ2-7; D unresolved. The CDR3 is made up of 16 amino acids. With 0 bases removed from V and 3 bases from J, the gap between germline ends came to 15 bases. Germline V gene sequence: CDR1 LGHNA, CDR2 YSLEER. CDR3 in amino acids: CASSQDPTAVVYEQYF. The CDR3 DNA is TGCGCCAGCAGCCAAGATCCCACCGCCGTTGTCTACGAGCAGTACTTC.

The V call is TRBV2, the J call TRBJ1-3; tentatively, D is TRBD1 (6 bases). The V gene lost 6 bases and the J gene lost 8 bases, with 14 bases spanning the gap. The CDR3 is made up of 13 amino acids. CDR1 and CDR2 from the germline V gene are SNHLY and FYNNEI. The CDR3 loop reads CASRSGGRDTIYF. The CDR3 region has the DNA TGTGCCAGCAGGAGTGGGGGGCGTGACACCATATATTTT.

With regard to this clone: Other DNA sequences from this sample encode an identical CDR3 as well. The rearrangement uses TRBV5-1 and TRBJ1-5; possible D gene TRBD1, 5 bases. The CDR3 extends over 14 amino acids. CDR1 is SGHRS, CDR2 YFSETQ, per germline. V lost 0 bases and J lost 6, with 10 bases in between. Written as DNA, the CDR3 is TGCGCCAGCAGCTTGGGGCAGGGAATTCAGCCCCAGCATTTT. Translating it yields CASSLGQGIQPQHF.

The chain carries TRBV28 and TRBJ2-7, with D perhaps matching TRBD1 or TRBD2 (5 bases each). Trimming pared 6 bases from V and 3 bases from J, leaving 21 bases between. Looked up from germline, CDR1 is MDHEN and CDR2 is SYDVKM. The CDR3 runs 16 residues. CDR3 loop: CASRLTLGLGGYEQYF. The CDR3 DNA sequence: TGTGCCAGCAGATTAACACTGGGGCTTGGGGGCTACGAGCAGTACTTC. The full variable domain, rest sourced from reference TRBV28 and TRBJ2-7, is DVKVTQSSRYLVKRTGEKVFLECVQDMDHENMFWYRQDPGLGLRLIYFSYDVKMKEKGDIPEGYSVSREKKERFSLILESASTNQTSMYLCASRLTLGLGGYEQYFGPGTRLTVT.

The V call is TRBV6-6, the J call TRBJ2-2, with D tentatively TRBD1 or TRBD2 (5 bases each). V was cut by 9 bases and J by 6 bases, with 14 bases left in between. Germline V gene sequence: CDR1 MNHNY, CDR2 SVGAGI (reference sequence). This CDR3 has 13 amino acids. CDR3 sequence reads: CASLTGTSGELFF. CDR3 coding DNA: TGTGCCAGTCTTACCGGGACCTCCGGGGAGCTGTTTTTT.

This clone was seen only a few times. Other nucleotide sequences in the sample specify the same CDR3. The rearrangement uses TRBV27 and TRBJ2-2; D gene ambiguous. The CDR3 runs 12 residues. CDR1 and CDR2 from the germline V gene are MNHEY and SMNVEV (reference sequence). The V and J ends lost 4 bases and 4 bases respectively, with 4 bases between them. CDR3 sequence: CASSWGTGELFF. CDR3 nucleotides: TGTGCCAGCAGTTGGGGCACCGGGGAGCTGTTTTTT.

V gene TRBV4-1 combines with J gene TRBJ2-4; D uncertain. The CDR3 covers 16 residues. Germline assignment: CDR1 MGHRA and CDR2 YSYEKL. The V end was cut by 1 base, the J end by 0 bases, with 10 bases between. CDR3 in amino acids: CASSQGNGLAKNIQYF. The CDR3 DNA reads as TGCGCCAGCAGCCAAGGGAACGGGCTAGCCAAAAACATTCAGTACTTC.

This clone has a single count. CDR3 protein: CASSSSGTGINYGYTF. The CDR3 DNA follows: TGTGCCAGCAGCTCGTCGGGGACAGGGATTAACTATGGCTACACCTTC. The V gene is TRBV11-2, the J gene TRBJ1-2, with 9 bases aligning to TRBD1. Trimming at V came to 4 bases and at J to 1 base, leaving 7 bases not matched to a gene. The CDR3 sequence is 16 residues long. Germline CDR1 SGHAT, CDR2 FQNNGV.

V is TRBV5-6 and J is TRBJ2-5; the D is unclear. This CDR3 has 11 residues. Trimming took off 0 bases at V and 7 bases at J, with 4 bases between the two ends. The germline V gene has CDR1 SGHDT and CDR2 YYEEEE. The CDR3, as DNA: TGTGCCAGCAGCTTGGTTGGGACCCAGTACTTC. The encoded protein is CASSLVGTQYF.

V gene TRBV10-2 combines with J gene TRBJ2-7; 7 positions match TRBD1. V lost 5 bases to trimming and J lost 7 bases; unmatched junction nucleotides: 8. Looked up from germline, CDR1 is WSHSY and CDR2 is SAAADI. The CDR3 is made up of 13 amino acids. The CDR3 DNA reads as TGCGCCAGCAGTCCCGGACAGGCCCTTGAGCAGTACTTC. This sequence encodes CASSPGQALEQYF.

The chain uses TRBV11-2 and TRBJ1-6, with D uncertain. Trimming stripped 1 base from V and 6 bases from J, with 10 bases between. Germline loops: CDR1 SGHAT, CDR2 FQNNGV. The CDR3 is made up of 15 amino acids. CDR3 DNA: TGTGCCAGCAGCTTAGTCGTGGGTGTTAATTCACCCCTCCACTTT. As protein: CASSLVVGVNSPLHF.

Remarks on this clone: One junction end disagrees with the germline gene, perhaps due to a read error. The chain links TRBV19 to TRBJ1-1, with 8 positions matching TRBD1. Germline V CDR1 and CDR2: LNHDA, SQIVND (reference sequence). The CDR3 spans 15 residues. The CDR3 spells CASSLEQGEDTEAFF. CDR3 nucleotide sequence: TGTGCCAGTAGTCTAGAACAGGGGGAAGACACTGAAGCTTTCTTT.